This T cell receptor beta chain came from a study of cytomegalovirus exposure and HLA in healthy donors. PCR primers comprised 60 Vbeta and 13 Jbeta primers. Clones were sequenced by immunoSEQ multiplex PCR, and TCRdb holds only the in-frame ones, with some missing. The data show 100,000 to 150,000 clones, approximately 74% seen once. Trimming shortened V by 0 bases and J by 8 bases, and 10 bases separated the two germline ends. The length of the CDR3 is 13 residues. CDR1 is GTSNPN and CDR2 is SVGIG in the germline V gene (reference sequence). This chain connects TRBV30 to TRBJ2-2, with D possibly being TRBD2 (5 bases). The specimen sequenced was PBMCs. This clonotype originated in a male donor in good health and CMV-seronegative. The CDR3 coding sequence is TGTGCCTGGAGTGTCTCGGGATCAGGGGAGCTGTTTTTT. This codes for CAWSVSGSGELFF.